A single sample is the source of the 19 T cell receptor beta chains below, sequenced in a study of cytomegalovirus exposure and HLA in healthy donors. Repertoires were generated with immunoSEQ multiplex PCR, while TCRdb's copy carries only in-frame clones and drops some. This sample has roughly 50,000 clones, with approximately 89% found just once. Sequences were obtained from PBMCs. Receptors were obtained from a young woman in good health and CMV-seropositive.

The chain employs TRBV11-2 and TRBJ2-7; possible D gene TRBD2, 6 bases. This CDR3 is 15 amino acids long. With 5 bases removed from V and 3 bases from J, the gap between germline ends came to 17 bases. Germline CDR1 and CDR2: SGHAT and FQNNGV. DNA for the CDR3: TGTGCCAGCAGCCCGGTCCAGACTAGTATCTACGAGCAGTACTTC. It yields the protein CASSPVQTSIYEQYF.

The chain links TRBV7-2 to TRBJ2-2, with TRBD1 matching over 7 bases. The CDR3 is made up of 16 amino acids. V gave up 3 bases and J gave up 6 bases; unmatched junction bases: 10. The germline V gene has CDR1 SGHTA and CDR2 FQGNSA. The CDR3 region is CASSLWDTGVAGELFF. The DNA of the CDR3 is TGTGCCAGCAGCTTGTGGGACACAGGGGTCGCCGGGGAGCTGTTTTTT.

This clone has only a few counts. The V and J genes are TRBV7-8 and TRBJ2-7, with D hard to call. There are 13 residues in the CDR3. V lost 2 bases to trimming and J lost 5 bases, with 10 bases between them. CDR1 is SGHVS, CDR2 FQNEAQ, per germline. CDR3 bases: TGTGCCAGCAGCTTACCCCCCTATGACGAGCAGTACTTC. It is translated as CASSLPPYDEQYF.

CDR3 in amino acids: CASSYRQGPAYEQYF. CDR3 nucleotides: TGTGCCAGCAGTTACCGACAGGGACCAGCCTACGAGCAGTACTTC. This rearrangement joins TRBV6-5 to TRBJ2-7, with 7 bases aligning to TRBD1. V shed 2 bases, J shed 2 bases, and the junction held 6 bases outside the gene matches. The CDR3 covers 15 residues. Germline CDR1 and CDR2: MNHEY and SVGAGI.

The chain employs TRBV5-5 and TRBJ1-4; tentative D call: TRBD1 (5 bases). The germline V gene encodes CDR1 SGHKS and CDR2 YYEKEE (reference sequence). CDR3 length: 14 residues. Trimming stripped 0 bases from V and 5 bases from J, with 8 bases between. The CDR3 sequence is CASSLARVNEKLFF. The CDR3 coding sequence is TGTGCCAGCAGCTTGGCCAGGGTAAATGAAAAACTGTTTTTT.

The chain links TRBV6-5 to TRBJ1-3; possibly TRBD1 for D (5 bases). V gave up 5 bases and J gave up 3 bases, with 11 bases separating them. CDR3 length: 14 residues. Germline assignment: CDR1 MNHEY and CDR2 SVGAGI. The DNA for the CDR3 is TGTGCCAGCAGTCCAGGGATTGGTGGAAACACCATATATTTT. Translation gives CASSPGIGGNTIYF.

The chain combines TRBV15 with TRBJ1-5; D might be TRBD1 (6 bases). The V end was cut by 1 base, the J end by 2 bases, with 9 bases between. Germline V CDR1 and CDR2: LNHNV, YYDKDF (reference sequence). The length of the CDR3 is 15 residues. The CDR3 bases are TGTGCCACCAGCAGAGCGGGGGGCCGCAATCAGCCCCAGCATTTT. Translated: CATSRAGGRNQPQHF.

This clone was observed a handful of times. The J gene is TRBJ1-3, the V gene TRBV6-5; D gene uncertain. V was cut by 5 bases and J by 0 bases, with 11 bases left in between. This CDR3 has 15 amino acids. The germline V gene has CDR1 MNHEY and CDR2 SVGAGI. In DNA, the CDR3 is TGTGCCAGCAGTGACTTAGAGGGCTCTGGAAACACCATATATTTT. Translating it yields CASSDLEGSGNTIYF.

This clone has just one count. The rearrangement uses TRBV7-9 and TRBJ2-3, with 8 bases aligning to TRBD2. The junction had 10 bases not matched to a gene; V was cut back by 6 bases and J by 2 bases. This CDR3 has 16 residues. From germline, CDR1 is SEHNR and CDR2 FQNEAQ (reference sequence). CDR3 sequence reads: CASRSTGGVFTDTQYF. The CDR3 region has the DNA TGTGCCAGCAGATCCACCGGGGGGGTATTCACAGATACGCAGTATTTT.

The chain uses TRBV2 and TRBJ2-1, with 7 bases aligning to TRBD2. J was trimmed by 2 bases and V by 8 bases; bases with no gene match: 9. CDR3 size: 15 residues. Germline-derived CDR1 and CDR2 are SNHLY and FYNNEI. The chain's CDR3 is CASEGIAGTYNEQFF. The CDR3 DNA sequence: TGTGCCAGCGAAGGTATAGCGGGCACCTACAATGAGCAGTTCTTC.

The rearrangement links TRBV7-9 to TRBJ2-7; weak D call: TRBD2 (6 bases). The CDR3 runs to 15 residues. Germline lookup yields CDR1 SEHNR and CDR2 FQNEAQ (reference sequence). Trimming cost V 5 bases and J 0 bases, with 14 bases left between them. This chain's CDR3 is CASSNPGLSSYEQYF. CDR3 DNA sequence: TGTGCCAGCAGCAATCCGGGACTCAGCTCCTACGAGCAGTACTTC.

This clone occurred once. The rearrangement joins TRBV6-4 to TRBJ1-1; 11 bases are shared with TRBD1. CDR3 size: 14 residues. V gave up 2 bases and J gave up 4 bases; unmatched junction bases: 0. Germline CDR1 is MRHNA and CDR2 is SNTAGT. CDR3 in DNA: TGTGCCAGCAGTGACGGGACAGGGGGCACTGAAGCTTTCTTT. Translated: CASSDGTGGTEAFF.

In nucleotides, the CDR3 is TGTGCCATCAGGGAGGAAGCGGGGGGCAGCGATACGCAGTATTTT. Its protein product is CAIREEAGGSDTQYF. The chain recombines TRBV10-3 with TRBJ2-3; 9 bases match TRBD2. CDR1 is ENHRY and CDR2 is SYGVKD in the germline V gene. The V gene end was trimmed by 6 bases and the J gene end by 6 bases; junction bases not matched to a gene: 10. The CDR3 loop spans 15 amino acids.

J is TRBJ1-1 and V is TRBV9, with a tentative D call TRBD1 (6 bases). The CDR3 contains 15 residues. The V gene lost 2 bases and the J gene lost 0 bases, with 11 bases spanning the gap. Germline assignment: CDR1 SGDLS and CDR2 YYNGEE. CDR3 sequence reads: CASSVQGGVNTEAFF. The CDR3 DNA reads as TGTGCCAGCAGCGTCCAAGGGGGGGTGAACACTGAAGCTTTCTTT.

The chain is built from TRBV4-3 and TRBJ2-7, with TRBD1 matching over 9 bases. The CDR3 loop spans 14 amino acids. In germline, CDR1 is LGHNA, CDR2 YSLEER. V shed 5 bases, J shed 5 bases, and the junction held 7 bases outside the gene matches. CDR3 region: CASSNGQGIHEQYF. CDR3 nucleotides: TGCGCCAGCAGCAACGGACAGGGGATCCACGAGCAGTACTTC.

The chain combines TRBV28 with TRBJ1-2; no firm D call. The CDR3 is 13 amino acids. Trimming stripped 6 bases from V and 3 bases from J, with 11 bases between. Germline V gene lookup returns CDR1 MDHEN and CDR2 SYDVKM. Here the CDR3 DNA reads TGTGCCAGCAGCCTTTCGGGTGACTATGGCTACACCTTC. Translation gives CASSLSGDYGYTF.

Here the CDR3 DNA reads TGTGCCAGCAGCCCGACGGGGGGCCTGGATCAGCCCCAGCATTTT. The encoded protein is CASSPTGGLDQPQHF. This chain connects TRBV6-1 to TRBJ1-5; D is possibly TRBD1 (6 bases). The germline V gene encodes CDR1 MNHNS and CDR2 SASEGT. V was shortened by 6 bases and J by 5 bases, with 17 bases between the two germline ends. The CDR3 runs to 15 residues.

The V gene is TRBV7-2, the J gene TRBJ1-2, with TRBD1 identical over 8 bases. Trimming took 4 bases from V and 8 from J; bases not matched to a gene: 9. This CDR3 has 14 amino acids. The germline CDR1 and CDR2 sequences are SGHTA and FQGNSA. CDR3 coding DNA: TGTGCCAGCAGCTCCCGACAGGGGAGTAAGGGCTACACCTTC. Its translation is CASSSRQGSKGYTF.

This sequence joins TRBV30 and TRBJ2-7, with 10 bases lining up with TRBD2. The length of the CDR3 is 15 residues. The germline CDR1 and CDR2 sequences are GTSNPN and SVGIG (reference sequence). Trimming cost V 6 bases and J 0 bases; bases outside gene matches: 8. CDR3 in DNA: TGTGCCTGCCAGACCCTAGCGGGGGCCTCCTACGAGCAGTACTTC. This translates into CACQTLAGASYEQYF.